This entry features one T cell receptor beta chain sequence. The data derive from a study of blood T cells in healthy people across ages. From germline, CDR1 is SGDLS and CDR2 YYNGEE. Trimming cost V 7 bases and J 4 bases; bases outside gene matches: 3. There are 13 residues in the CDR3. Each sample yielded at least 5.5 micrograms of PBMC total RNA. Alongside a J-beta primer mix, a sample-barcoded 5' primer served in a second PCR lasting about 7 to 11 cycles. TCRdb fed the 5' RACE reads into MiXCR, producing one record per CDR3 protein. The sample records 1.2 million to 1.5 million distinct CDR3 sequences, 42% being singletons.

The J gene is TRBJ2-2, the V gene TRBV9; 8 bases are a match to TRBD2. The receptor's source is a woman aged 18-29 years in good health. Input material: blood. The CDR3 reads CASESGGTGELFF. Here the CDR3 DNA reads TGTGCCAGCGAAAGCGGGGGCACCGGGGAGCTGTTTTTT.